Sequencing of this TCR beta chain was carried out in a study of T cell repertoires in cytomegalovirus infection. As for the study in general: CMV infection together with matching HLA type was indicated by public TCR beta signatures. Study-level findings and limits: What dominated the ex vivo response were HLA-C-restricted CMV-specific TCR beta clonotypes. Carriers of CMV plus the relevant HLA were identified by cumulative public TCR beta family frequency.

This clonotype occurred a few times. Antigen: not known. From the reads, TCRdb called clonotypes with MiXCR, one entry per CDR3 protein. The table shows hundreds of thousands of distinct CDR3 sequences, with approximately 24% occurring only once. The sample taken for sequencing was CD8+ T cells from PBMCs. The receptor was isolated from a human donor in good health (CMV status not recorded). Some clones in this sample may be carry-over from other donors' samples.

The CDR3, as DNA: TGTGCCAGCAGCGGGGGACAGCATAGCAATCAGCCCCAGCATTTT. Translation: CASSGGQHSNQPQHF. This chain links TRBV9 with TRBJ1-5, with 7 bases fitting TRBD1. CDR1 is SGDLS, CDR2 YYNGEE, per germline. With V trimmed by 3 bases and J by 0 bases, 3 bases remained unmatched. This CDR3 comprises 15 residues.